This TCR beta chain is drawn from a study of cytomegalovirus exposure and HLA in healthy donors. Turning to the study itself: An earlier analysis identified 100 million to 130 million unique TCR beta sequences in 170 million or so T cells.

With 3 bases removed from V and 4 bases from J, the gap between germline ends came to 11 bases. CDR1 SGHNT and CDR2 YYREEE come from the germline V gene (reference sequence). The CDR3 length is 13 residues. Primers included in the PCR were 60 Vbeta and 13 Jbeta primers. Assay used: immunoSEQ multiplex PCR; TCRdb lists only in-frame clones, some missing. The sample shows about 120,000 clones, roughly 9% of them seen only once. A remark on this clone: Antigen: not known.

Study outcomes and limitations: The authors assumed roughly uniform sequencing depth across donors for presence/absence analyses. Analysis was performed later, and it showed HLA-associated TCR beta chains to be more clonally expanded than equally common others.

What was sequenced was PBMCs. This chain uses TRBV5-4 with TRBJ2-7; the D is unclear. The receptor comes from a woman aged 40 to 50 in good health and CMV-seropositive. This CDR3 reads CASSSGGIYEQYF. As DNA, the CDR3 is TGTGCCAGCAGCTCCGGCGGTATTTACGAGCAGTACTTC.